This TCR beta chain was documented in a study of cytomegalovirus exposure and HLA in healthy donors. This clone was found once. The CDR3 loop spans 12 amino acids. The V gene's germline CDR1 is MNHNS and CDR2 SASEGT. V was pared by 5 bases and J by 1 base, with 5 bases between. The study ran its PCR with 60 Vbeta and 13 Jbeta primers. Produced via immunoSEQ multiplex PCR; TCRdb's table is partial and in-frame only. Found here are over 100,000 clones, 65% to 75% of them singletons; the top ten hold 4.8%. The origin of this receptor is a man younger than 45 in good health and CMV-seropositive. The chain uses TRBV6-1 and TRBJ2-5; D gene uncertain. The sequenced sample was PBMCs. For the CDR3, the DNA is TGTGCCAGCAGTATATTCCAAGAGACCCAGTACTTC. Encoded protein: CASSIFQETQYF.